The clone carrying this TCR beta chain was counted once. The data were obtained in a study of cytomegalovirus exposure and HLA in healthy donors. Study-wide background: Caucasian-associated ancestry cluster membership applied to about 77% of approximately 400 genotyped donors.

Trimming at V came to 7 bases and at J to 0 bases, leaving 8 bases not matched to a gene. Germline values: CDR1 MDHEN, CDR2 SYDVKM. The CDR3 is made up of 15 amino acids. Vbeta (60) and Jbeta (13) primers were used in the PCR. TCRdb's table, derived via immunoSEQ multiplex PCR, lists solely in-frame clones and lacks some. The sample comprises 100,000 to 150,000 clones, 77% of which are singletons, and 4.2% rests with the top ten. Healthy bone marrow donors supplied every sample. The chain uses TRBV28 and TRBJ2-7; 8 bases are shared with TRBD2. Sequenced material: PBMCs. The source is a male donor in good health and CMV-seropositive. CDR3 region: CASTPWGTSSYEQYF. The CDR3 region has the DNA TGTGCCAGCACCCCGTGGGGGACTAGCTCCTACGAGCAGTACTTC.